The 2 T cell receptor beta chains listed next were all sequenced from one sample in a study of shared clonotypes between healthy human individuals. Terminally differentiated effector memory CD45RA+ cells were left out of the naive CD8 fraction, which was CD45RO-negative and positively selected for CCR7. Repertoires were generated with immunoSEQ multiplex PCR, while TCRdb's copy carries only in-frame clones and drops some. The table shows about 2.2 million clones, with roughly 91% occurring only once. The sample comprised naive CD8+ T cells from PBMCs. Receptor source: a man between 18 and 35 years old in good health. Some clones in this sample may be carry-over from other donors' samples.

The chain couples TRBV7-8 to TRBJ1-1; 8 positions match TRBD1. Germline CDR1 is SGHVS and CDR2 is FQNEAQ. This CDR3 has 15 amino acids. Losses at the gene ends were 5 bases for V and 4 bases for J; bases not matched to a gene: 9. CDR3 amino acids: CASSTRQGRFTEAFF. Written as DNA, the CDR3 is TGTGCCAGCAGCACCAGACAGGGGAGGTTCACTGAAGCTTTCTTT.

This clone was recorded once. The genes are TRBV11-2 and TRBJ2-7; TRBD2 might be the D (5 bases). The germline V gene has CDR1 SGHAT and CDR2 FQNNGV. The V and J ends lost 2 bases and 4 bases respectively, with 24 bases between them. The length of the CDR3 is 18 residues. The CDR3 sequence: CASSLSPSTPLTGYEQYF. CDR3 bases: TGTGCCAGCAGCTTAAGTCCCTCGACCCCACTCACGGGATACGAGCAGTACTTC.